This entry describes one T cell receptor beta chain. This record belongs to a study of control samples from healthy donors and cancer patients. The germline V gene has CDR1 MGHDK and CDR2 SYGVNS. V dropped 1 base and J dropped 0 bases, with 12 bases sitting between them. CDR3 length: 16 amino acids. TCRdb's table, derived via immunoSEQ multiplex PCR, lists solely in-frame clones and lacks some. The table lists approximately 80,000 clones, 70% to 90% of them singletons. The sample was blood. The genes are TRBV25-1 and TRBJ1-2; tentative D call: TRBD1 (6 bases). The receptor comes from a woman aged 50 to 60 in good health. CDR3 coding DNA: TGTGCCAGCAGTGAATTTGGGGGCAGAACTAACTATGGCTACACCTTC. This codes for CASSEFGGRTNYGYTF.